The 22 T cell receptor beta chains below all came from one sample that was sequenced in a study of shared clonotypes between healthy human individuals (dated by TCRdb to the early 2020s). The receptor library was made with the immunoSEQ multiplex PCR assay. TCRdb carries this immuneACCESS record with in-frame sequences only. Its versions omit some clonotypes, under half of them owing to an unresolved V gene in the studies checked, with the rest unexplained. For this sample there are 760,000 or so clones; about 96% appear just once. The ten largest clones take up less than 0.25% of the sample. CD8 naive samples consisted of CD45RO-negative cells that were positively selected for CCR7, yielding a CD45RA+CCR7+ population without TemRA cells. Material for sequencing was naive CD8+ T cells sorted from blood. The cell subset or site label, read with the paper, signifies: CD45RA+CCR7+. The origin of the receptors is a man aged 25-45 years in good health.

About this clone itself: The identical CDR3 is also encoded by other nucleotide sequences in the sample. The genes are TRBV18 and TRBJ2-7; D unresolved. Germline loops: CDR1 KGHSH, CDR2 LQKENI. This CDR3 contains 14 residues. Trimming left V 2 bases short and J 0 bases short, with 8 bases between. CDR3 bases: TGTGCCAGCTCACCAGGCCGTAGCTCCTACGAGCAGTACTTC. This gives the protein CASSPGRSSYEQYF.

The count of this clone is one. The genes are TRBV2 and TRBJ2-1; no definite D call. V lost 4 bases and J 8 bases, leaving 9 bases between the germline ends. This CDR3 is 12 amino acids long. CDR1 and CDR2 (germline): SNHLY, FYNNEI. Written as DNA, the CDR3 is TGTGCCAGCAGTGTTAATCCCCATGAGCAGTTCTTC. Translating gives CASSVNPHEQFF.

This sequence joins TRBV7-9 and TRBJ1-2; D ambiguous. The germline CDR1 and CDR2 sequences are SEHNR and FQNEAQ (reference sequence). This CDR3 is built from 14 residues. The germline V and J ends were trimmed by 1 base and 1 base, with 7 bases remaining between them. CDR3 nucleotides: TGTGCCAGCAGCTTAGTGGCGGATAACTATGGCTACACCTTC. Its translation: CASSLVADNYGYTF. Combining the CDR3 with reference TRBV7-9 and TRBJ1-2 gives the whole variable domain DTGVSQNPRHKITKRGQNVTFRCDPISEHNRLYWYRQTLGQGPEFLTYFQNEAQLEKSRLLSDRFSAERPKGSFSTLEIQRTEQGDSAMYLCASSLVADNYGYTFGSGTRLTVV.

The V and J genes are TRBV27 and TRBJ1-2, with D perhaps matching TRBD1 (6 bases). The germline V and J ends were trimmed by 6 bases and 2 bases, with 19 bases remaining between them. CDR1 and CDR2 (germline): MNHEY, SMNVEV (reference sequence). The CDR3 has 16 residues. The CDR3: CASSRTNRVSNYGYTF. CDR3 nucleotide sequence: TGTGCCAGCAGCAGAACGAACAGGGTTTCGAACTATGGCTACACCTTC.

This rearrangement joins TRBV4-3 to TRBJ2-7; D is tentatively TRBD1 or TRBD2 (5 bases each). The V end was cut by 5 bases, the J end by 6 bases, with 17 bases between. Germline values: CDR1 LGHNA, CDR2 YSLEER. CDR3 size: 14 residues. Here the CDR3 reads CASSSGTWEGEQYF. CDR3 DNA sequence: TGCGCCAGCAGCTCCGGGACGTGGGAAGGCGAGCAGTACTTC.

The chain links TRBV27 to TRBJ2-3; TRBD2 matches 8 bases. The CDR3 extends over 15 amino acids. Unmatched junction bases numbered 4, after V lost 3 bases and J lost 2 bases. CDR1 is MNHEY, CDR2 SMNVEV, per germline (reference sequence). The chain's CDR3 is CASSFNGRATDTQYF. CDR3 sequence (DNA): TGTGCCAGCAGTTTCAACGGGAGGGCCACAGATACGCAGTATTTT.

V is TRBV7-9 and J is TRBJ2-3; TRBD2 aligns across 7 bases. The CDR3 loop spans 16 amino acids. V lost 1 base and J lost 4; bases outside the gene matches: 8. CDR1 is SEHNR, CDR2 FQNEAQ, per germline (reference sequence). CDR3: CASSLVSGGSPDTQYF. CDR3 nucleotide sequence: TGTGCCAGCAGCTTAGTTTCGGGCGGGAGCCCAGATACGCAGTATTTT. Together with reference TRBV7-9 and TRBJ2-3, the CDR3 gives the full variable domain: DTGVSQNPRHKITKRGQNVTFRCDPISEHNRLYWYRQTLGQGPEFLTYFQNEAQLEKSRLLSDRFSAERPKGSFSTLEIQRTEQGDSAMYLCASSLVSGGSPDTQYFGPGTRLTVL.

The V and J genes are TRBV2 and TRBJ2-7; 14 bases agree with TRBD2. The CDR3 is 16 residues long. Germline CDR1 is SNHLY and CDR2 is FYNNEI. Trimming removed 4 bases from V and 3 bases from J; junction bases left unmatched: 5. CDR3 nucleotides: TGTGCCAGCAGTGGGACTAGCGGGAGGAAAGACTACGAGCAGTACTTC. Amino acid sequence: CASSGTSGRKDYEQYF.

The chain is built from TRBV6-6 and TRBJ1-3; D uncertain. Germline V gene sequence: CDR1 MNHNY, CDR2 SVGAGI (reference sequence). Trimming removed 6 bases at V and 0 bases at J, with 6 bases between. This CDR3 contains 13 residues. CDR3 amino acids: CASSHISGNTIYF. In nucleotides, the CDR3 is TGTGCCAGCAGCCACATCTCTGGAAACACCATATATTTT.

The J gene is TRBJ2-7, the V gene TRBV4-1; 9 nucleotides agree with TRBD2. Germline CDR1 is MGHRA and CDR2 is YSYEKL. The CDR3 has 18 residues. Trimming cost V 0 bases and J 2 bases; bases outside gene matches: 11. CDR3 sequence (DNA): TGCGCCAGCAGCCAAGAAAGCCGTCTAGCGGGATACACCTACGAGCAGTACTTC. Its translation is CASSQESRLAGYTYEQYF.

This clone came up once. This chain links TRBV11-2 with TRBJ2-7, with TRBD2 as a possible D gene (6 bases). The CDR3 is made up of 14 amino acids. The V gene lost 4 bases and the J gene lost 3 bases, with 13 bases spanning the gap. Germline values: CDR1 SGHAT, CDR2 FQNNGV. The CDR3 is CASSSNGGVYEQYF. CDR3 coding DNA: TGTGCCAGCAGCTCTAATGGAGGGGTCTACGAGCAGTACTTC. The full variable domain, its missing parts supplied by reference TRBV11-2 and TRBJ2-7, is EAGVAQSPRYKIIEKRQSVAFWCNPISGHATLYWYQQILGQGPKLLIQFQNNGVVDDSQLPKDRFSAERLKGVDSTLKIQPAKLEDSAVYLCASSSNGGVYEQYFGPGTRLTVT.

This clone was observed a single time. This chain connects TRBV7-3 to TRBJ1-1; D gene uncertain. Germline lookup yields CDR1 SGHTA and CDR2 FQGTGA. V lost 0 bases and J lost 2, with 10 bases in between. This CDR3 contains 15 residues. CDR3 bases: TGTGCCAGCAGCTTAACGTTCACAAGCAACACTGAAGCTTTCTTT. Translating it yields CASSLTFTSNTEAFF. Combining the CDR3 with reference TRBV7-3 and TRBJ1-1 gives the whole variable domain GAGVSQTPSNKVTEKGKYVELRCDPISGHTALYWYRQSLGQGPEFLIYFQGTGAADDSGLPNDRFFAVRPEGSVSTLKIQRTERGDSAVYLCASSLTFTSNTEAFFGQGTRLTVV.

This clone has a single count. The V and J genes are TRBV18 and TRBJ2-5, with D uncertain. There are 13 residues in the CDR3. Trimming left V 3 bases short and J 0 bases short, with 5 bases between. Germline-derived CDR1 and CDR2 are KGHSH and LQKENI. The CDR3: CASSPRDQETQYF. The CDR3 DNA is TGTGCCAGCTCACCCCGGGACCAAGAGACCCAGTACTTC.

The CDR3 nucleotides read TGCGCCAGCAGTCTTCGACTAGCGGATCCGAATGAGCAGTTCTTC. Translation gives CASSLRLADPNEQFF. The chain carries TRBV10-2 and TRBJ2-1; 9 bases map to TRBD2. With V trimmed by 5 bases and J by 7 bases, 9 bases remained unmatched. Germline loops: CDR1 WSHSY, CDR2 SAAADI. CDR3 length: 15 residues.

The CDR3 protein is CASSSLAGDGANEQFF. CDR3 in DNA: TGTGCCAGCAGCTCACTAGCGGGAGACGGAGCAAATGAGCAGTTCTTC. J is TRBJ2-1 and V is TRBV7-9; 11 nucleotides align to TRBD2. V trimming: 4 bases; J trimming: 7 bases; junction bases outside the gene matches: 9. Germline CDR1 and CDR2: SEHNR and FQNEAQ (reference sequence). CDR3 size: 16 residues.

This chain connects TRBV6-5 to TRBJ1-2, with D uncertain. Germline V gives CDR1 MNHEY, CDR2 SVGAGI. Trimming stripped 2 bases from V and 3 bases from J, with 4 bases between. This CDR3 is 12 amino acids long. CDR3 DNA: TGTGCCAGCAGTTACGGGGACTATGGCTACACCTTC. This sequence encodes CASSYGDYGYTF.

This clone is a singleton in its sample. This chain joins TRBV2 and TRBJ2-1; 10 nucleotides match TRBD1. CDR1 is SNHLY, CDR2 FYNNEI, per germline. The junction had 7 bases not matched to a gene; V was cut back by 10 bases and J by 4 bases. This CDR3 contains 14 residues. DNA of the CDR3: TGTGCCATACGACAGGGGGCGGTATACAATGAGCAGTTCTTC. Translation gives CAIRQGAVYNEQFF.

This chain links TRBV7-9 with TRBJ2-1; 9 bases are a match to TRBD1. V trimming: 4 bases; J trimming: 6 bases; junction bases outside the gene matches: 4. The germline V gene encodes CDR1 SEHNR and CDR2 FQNEAQ (reference sequence). This CDR3 has 14 residues. The CDR3 DNA is TGTGCCAGCAGCTCGGGACAGGGAACCAATGAGCAGTTCTTC. Translation: CASSSGQGTNEQFF.

This chain links TRBV5-1 with TRBJ2-7; TRBD2 aligns across 11 bases. The trim removed 1 base at V and 4 bases at J, leaving 4 bases unmatched. This CDR3 region has 15 residues. Germline V gene data show CDR1 as SGHRS and CDR2 as YFSETQ. CDR3 amino acids: CASSLFGTSGYEQYF. The CDR3 bases are TGCGCCAGCAGCTTGTTCGGGACTAGCGGATACGAGCAGTACTTC.

V usage is TRBV9 and J usage is TRBJ2-1; 7 bases match TRBD2. The germline gives CDR1 SGDLS, CDR2 YYNGEE. Unmatched junction bases numbered 5, after V lost 0 bases and J lost 8 bases. The CDR3 length is 14 residues. This chain's CDR3 is CASSVESGNDEQFF. The CDR3 bases are TGTGCCAGCAGCGTAGAAAGCGGGAACGATGAGCAGTTCTTC.

Details on this clone: Other DNA sequences of this sample code for an identical CDR3. The chain has TRBV4-1 and TRBJ2-7; 8 nucleotides match TRBD2. With V trimmed by 0 bases and J by 4 bases, 8 bases remained unmatched. The CDR3 spans 16 residues. Per germline, CDR1 MGHRA and CDR2 YSYEKL. The CDR3, as DNA: TGCGCCAGCAGCCAAGAGGCCAGCGGGAGTTCTTACGAGCAGTACTTC. Residues: CASSQEASGSSYEQYF.

This chain joins TRBV28 and TRBJ2-7, with D perhaps TRBD1 or TRBD2 (6 bases each). V dropped 2 bases and J dropped 6 bases, with 17 bases sitting between them. The CDR3 has 15 amino acids. Germline V gives CDR1 MDHEN, CDR2 SYDVKM. CDR3 nucleotide sequence: TGTGCCAGCAGTTTAGGCAGGGGAGGATTACGCGAGCAGTACTTC. Translating gives CASSLGRGGLREQYF.